This T cell receptor (beta chain) is from a study of Ad26.COV2.S vaccination and SARS-CoV-2 variants. Study-level points and caveats: Spike-specific TCR breadth was greater after Ad26.COV2.S than placebo.

With respect to this clone: The target antigen is unknown.

Treatment described: over 15 received Ad26.COV2.S at low or high dose, single or two shots; roughly 5 received placebo; per-sample allocation not given. The samples date from day 63 after the first vaccine or placebo injection. Donation was by an adult aged 18-55 years who was in Boston. TCRdb's table, derived via immunoSEQ multiplex PCR, lists solely in-frame clones and lacks some. Counted here are about 350,000 clones, 85% to 90% occurring once; the ten biggest clones make up approximately 5%. From germline, CDR1 is SQVTM and CDR2 ANQGSEA. The V and J ends lost 5 bases and 0 bases respectively, with 22 bases between them. This CDR3 has 17 amino acids.

The receptor comes from a person between 18 and 60 years old who received the Ad26.COV2.S COVID-19 vaccine or a placebo. The chain employs TRBV29-1 and TRBJ2-5; D could derive from TRBD1 or TRBD2 (5 bases each). The source was peripheral blood, collected in a trial of Ad26.COV2.S vaccine versus placebo. The CDR3 DNA reads as TGCAGCGTTAGAGGGGAGCAAGGCGCCTCATACCAAGAGACCCAGTACTTC. As protein: CSVRGEQGASYQETQYF.